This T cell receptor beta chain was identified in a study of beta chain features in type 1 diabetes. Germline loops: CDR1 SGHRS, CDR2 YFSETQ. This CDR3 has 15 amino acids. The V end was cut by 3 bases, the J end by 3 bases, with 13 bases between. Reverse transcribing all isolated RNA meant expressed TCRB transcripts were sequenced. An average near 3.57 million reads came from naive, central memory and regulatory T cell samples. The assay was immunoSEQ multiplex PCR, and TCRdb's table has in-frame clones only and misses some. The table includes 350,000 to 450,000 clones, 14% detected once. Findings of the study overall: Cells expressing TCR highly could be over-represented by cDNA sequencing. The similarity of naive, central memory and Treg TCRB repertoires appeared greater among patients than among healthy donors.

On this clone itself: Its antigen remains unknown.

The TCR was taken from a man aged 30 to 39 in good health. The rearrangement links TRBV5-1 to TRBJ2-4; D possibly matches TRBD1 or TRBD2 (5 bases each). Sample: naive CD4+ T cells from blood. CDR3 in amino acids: CASSSGTGFKNIQYF. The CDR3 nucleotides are TGCGCCAGCAGCTCGGGGACGGGTTTCAAAAACATTCAGTACTTC. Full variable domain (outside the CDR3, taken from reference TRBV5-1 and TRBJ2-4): KAGVTQTPRYLIKTRGQQVTLSCSPISGHRSVSWYQQTPGQGLQFLFEYFSETQRNKGNFPGRFSGRQFSNSRSEMNVSTLELGDSALYLCASSSGTGFKNIQYFGAGTRLSVL.